In its sample, the clone carrying this TCR beta chain was seen once. Its antigen is unknown. Assay: immunoSEQ multiplex PCR; the TCRdb copy retains only in-frame clones and omits some. The data contain tens of thousands of clones, roughly 90% of them seen just once; the ten biggest clones take up around 2.6%. The entry originates in a study of OX40 agonist ivuxolimab in advanced cancers. Study as a whole: People who had prior anti-PD-1, anti-PD-L1 or anti-CTLA-4 therapy could take part, and around 40% had some. General observations from the study: Determination of antigen specificity was not performed for the expanded peripheral T cells. There was clonal expansion of CD4+ and CD8+ blood T cells by week 6 at 0.1 to 3.0 mg/kg. In CD8+ T cells, expanded clones were on average more numerous than in CD4+.

The germline V gene encodes CDR1 LNHDA and CDR2 SQIVND (reference sequence). The CDR3 covers 17 residues. V was cut by 4 bases and J by 3 bases, with 19 bases left in between. This clonotype originated in an adult with an advanced solid tumor such as melanoma, head and neck, liver or kidney cancer. The chain couples TRBV19 to TRBJ2-4; D could derive from TRBD1 or TRBD2 (5 bases each). This sample comprised CD4+ or CD8+ T cells sorted from blood, obtained in a trial of the OX40 agonist ivuxolimab. The CDR3 DNA reads TGTGCCAGTAGTAGTCCCCAGGGAGCGTCAATCAAAAACATTCAGTACTTC. It translates to CASSSPQGASIKNIQYF.